Listed here are 28 T cell receptor beta chains from one sample, sequenced in a study of cytomegalovirus exposure and HLA in healthy donors. It was with 60 Vbeta and 13 Jbeta primers that the PCR ran. Assay used: immunoSEQ multiplex PCR; TCRdb lists only in-frame clones, some missing. In the table there are over 150,000 clones, about four fifths of which are singletons. Material: PBMCs. All receptors derive from a woman aged 25 to 39 in good health and CMV-seropositive.

The chain is built from TRBV10-3 and TRBJ2-7, with TRBD1 identical over 7 bases. With 4 bases clipped from V and 3 bases from J, the junction kept 0 bases outside the gene matches. The germline CDR1 and CDR2 sequences are ENHRY and SYGVKD. CDR3 length: 12 amino acids. The CDR3 coding sequence is TGTGCCATCAGTGCAGGGGGCTACGAGCAGTACTTC. It codes for CAISAGGYEQYF.

The chain joins TRBV7-3 to TRBJ1-1, with 7 bases aligning to TRBD1. V shed 1 base, J shed 4 bases, and the junction held 9 bases outside the gene matches. This CDR3 has 16 residues. Germline assignment: CDR1 SGHTA and CDR2 FQGTGA. CDR3 protein: CASSLNYLDRATEAFF. The CDR3 DNA reads TGTGCCAGCAGCTTAAATTACCTAGACAGGGCCACTGAAGCTTTCTTT.

The genes are TRBV7-4 and TRBJ2-1; 12 bases agree with TRBD1. V was clipped by 7 bases and J by 8 bases; unmatched bases: 6. The CDR3 has 14 residues. From germline, CDR1 is SGHVT and CDR2 SQSDAQ. In DNA, the CDR3 is TGTGCCAGCATCCGGGACAGGGGGCATGATGAGCAGTTCTTC. As protein: CASIRDRGHDEQFF.

This clone was picked up one time. The J gene is TRBJ1-1, the V gene TRBV18, with TRBD1 matching 8 bases. Germline assignment: CDR1 KGHSH and CDR2 LQKENI. The V gene end was trimmed by 1 base and the J gene end by 3 bases; junction bases not matched to a gene: 4. The length of the CDR3 is 15 residues. CDR3 in amino acids: CASSPQQGVDTEAFF. As DNA, the CDR3 is TGTGCCAGCTCACCACAACAGGGGGTGGACACTGAAGCTTTCTTT.

The V and J genes are TRBV2 and TRBJ2-5; TRBD2 aligns across 7 bases. From germline, CDR1 is SNHLY and CDR2 FYNNEI. The CDR3 runs 13 residues. Trimming at V came to 5 bases and at J to 1 base, leaving 1 base not matched to a gene. CDR3 sequence: CASSSGTQETQYF. DNA of the CDR3: TGTGCCAGCAGTAGCGGGACCCAAGAGACCCAGTACTTC.

This clone was detected only a few times. The J gene is TRBJ2-3, the V gene TRBV2; perhaps TRBD1 as D (8 bases). CDR1 is SNHLY and CDR2 is FYNNEI in the germline V gene. V lost 4 bases, J lost 2 bases, and 16 bases lay in between. The CDR3 has 16 residues. CDR3 sequence (DNA): TGTGCCAGCAGTGTGTGGACAGGGAGGGTCACAGATACGCAGTATTTT. It yields the protein CASSVWTGRVTDTQYF. The full variable domain, in which reference TRBV2 and TRBJ2-3 provide the parts outside the CDR3, is EPEVTQTPSHQVTQMGQEVILRCVPISNHLYFYWYRQILGQKVEFLVSFYNNEISEKSEIFDDQFSVERPDGSNFTLKIRSTKLEDSAMYFCASSVWTGRVTDTQYFGPGTRLTVL.

CDR3 in DNA: TGCGCCACCAAGTCGCAATGGGACAACAATGAGCAGTTCTTC. This gives the protein CATKSQWDNNEQFF. V and J are TRBV5-1 and TRBJ2-1, with a weak D call TRBD1 (6 bases). The V and J ends lost 9 bases and 5 bases respectively, with 18 bases between them. Germline V gives CDR1 SGHRS, CDR2 YFSETQ. This CDR3 has 14 residues.

This clone was recorded once. The chain joins TRBV13 to TRBJ2-3, with TRBD2 matching over 9 bases. From germline, CDR1 is PRHDT and CDR2 FYEKMQ (reference sequence). CDR3 length: 16 amino acids. J lost 5 bases, V lost 3 bases, and 9 bases had no gene match. This chain's CDR3 is CASSFPSGEGIDTQYF. For the CDR3, the DNA is TGTGCCAGCAGCTTTCCTAGCGGGGAGGGTATAGATACGCAGTATTTT.

This clone is a singleton in its sample. CDR3 residues: CASSQVEGSYNEQFF. CDR3 DNA: TGTGCCAGCAGCCAAGTCGAGGGCTCCTACAATGAGCAGTTCTTC. The chain recombines TRBV4-2 with TRBJ2-1, with D maybe TRBD2 (5 bases). V was pared by 1 base and J by 0 bases, with 7 bases between. Germline V gene data show CDR1 as LGHNA and CDR2 as YNFKEQ. CDR3 length equals 15 residues.

For this clone: The same CDR3 also results from other DNA sequences found in this sample. This chain links TRBV5-6 with TRBJ1-6; the match to TRBD1 covers 7 bases. Germline trimming cut 0 bases from V and 10 bases from J; bases unmatched to any gene: 10. The CDR3 contains 16 residues. Germline V gene lookup returns CDR1 SGHDT and CDR2 YYEEEE. The chain's CDR3 is CASSLDRGREGSPLHF. Here the CDR3 DNA reads TGTGCCAGCAGCTTGGACAGGGGACGTGAGGGATCACCCCTCCACTTT.

The CDR3 DNA reads TGTGCCAGCAGTTTAGGGACTAGCGGGGCCGATACGCAGTATTTT. This gives the protein CASSLGTSGADTQYF. The chain is built from TRBV28 and TRBJ2-3, with 13 bases identical to TRBD2. Germline CDR1 and CDR2: MDHEN and SYDVKM. This CDR3 comprises 15 residues. J was trimmed by 6 bases and V by 2 bases; bases with no gene match: 2.

This chain joins TRBV4-2 and TRBJ1-2; D call uncertain. Germline-derived CDR1 and CDR2 are LGHNA and YNFKEQ. V dropped 1 base and J dropped 2 bases, with 8 bases sitting between them. There are 14 residues in the CDR3. Here the CDR3 reads CASSQGARNYGYTF. The CDR3 bases are TGTGCCAGCAGCCAAGGAGCAAGAAACTATGGCTACACCTTC.

This chain links TRBV4-2 with TRBJ1-1, with 8 bases aligning to TRBD1. Germline lookup yields CDR1 LGHNA and CDR2 YNFKEQ. This CDR3 is built from 15 residues. Trimming cost V 4 bases and J 1 base; bases outside gene matches: 5. CDR3 loop: CASSPPGQGNTEAFF. The CDR3 nucleotides read TGTGCCAGCAGCCCGCCCGGACAGGGGAACACTGAAGCTTTCTTT.

A few counts support this clone. The chain carries TRBV5-1 and TRBJ2-5; D gene uncertain. Germline V gene sequence: CDR1 SGHRS, CDR2 YFSETQ. Trimming took off 0 bases at V and 5 bases at J, with 11 bases between the two ends. The CDR3 covers 14 residues. As DNA, the CDR3 is TGCGCCAGCAGCTTGGGTTTCCAGGCGGAGACCCAGTACTTC. Amino acids: CASSLGFQAETQYF.

The rearrangement joins TRBV5-5 to TRBJ2-3; D gene unclear. The V end lost 3 bases, the J end lost 0 bases, and 8 bases lay between the germline ends. In germline, CDR1 is SGHKS, CDR2 YYEKEE (reference sequence). The CDR3 is 14 amino acids. DNA of the CDR3: TGTGCCAGCAGCTATGGAGTTAGCACAGATACGCAGTATTTT. It specifies CASSYGVSTDTQYF.

This sequence joins TRBV5-1 and TRBJ2-3; TRBD2 aligns across 12 bases. Trimming took 0 bases from V and 2 from J; bases not matched to a gene: 4. The germline gives CDR1 SGHRS, CDR2 YFSETQ. The CDR3 spans 17 residues. This chain's CDR3 is CASSLAGTSGFTDTQYF. DNA for the CDR3: TGCGCCAGCAGCTTGGCCGGGACTAGCGGGTTCACAGATACGCAGTATTTT.

This clone came up once. The chain links TRBV5-1 to TRBJ2-5; D might be TRBD1 (5 bases). The J call may be faulty, since TRBJ2-7 better matches the DNA end. CDR3 length: 11 residues. Per germline, CDR1 SGHRS and CDR2 YFSETQ. In DNA, the CDR3 is TGCGCCAGCAGCTTTAGGGGCGAGCAGTACTTC. Amino acid sequence: CASSFRGEQYF.

The chain uses TRBV27 and TRBJ2-3, with a weak D call TRBD1 (6 bases). The germline V and J ends were trimmed by 2 bases and 8 bases, with 14 bases remaining between them. There are 14 residues in the CDR3. CDR1 and CDR2 (germline): MNHEY, SMNVEV (reference sequence). The CDR3 is CASSLRQAGGTQYF. The CDR3 DNA follows: TGTGCCAGCAGTTTACGACAGGCAGGAGGTACGCAGTATTTT.

The V gene is TRBV5-6, the J gene TRBJ2-1, with 10 bases that match TRBD2. Germline V gene sequence: CDR1 SGHDT, CDR2 YYEEEE. The J segment lost 0 bases and the V segment lost 5 bases, leaving 11 bases of the junction unmatched. This CDR3 comprises 18 residues. For the CDR3, the DNA is TGTGCCAGCAGGGCCGGGACTAGCGCGTTTGGCTCCTACAATGAGCAGTTCTTC. It translates to CASRAGTSAFGSYNEQFF.

This chain uses TRBV7-9 with TRBJ2-1; TRBD2 agrees at 9 bases. The germline V gene encodes CDR1 SEHNR and CDR2 FQNEAQ (reference sequence). This CDR3 is built from 15 residues. The J segment lost 3 bases and the V segment lost 5 bases, leaving 5 bases of the junction unmatched. Here the CDR3 reads CASSHRLADYNEQFF. The CDR3 DNA is TGTGCCAGCAGCCACAGACTAGCGGACTACAATGAGCAGTTCTTC.

The genes are TRBV4-1 and TRBJ1-5; TRBD1 agrees at 8 bases. V lost 5 bases and J lost 4; bases outside the gene matches: 10. The germline gives CDR1 MGHRA, CDR2 YSYEKL. The length of the CDR3 is 16 residues. The CDR3 sequence: CASSTHHRQGNQPQHF. The CDR3 nucleotides are TGCGCCAGCAGCACCCATCACCGACAGGGGAATCAGCCCCAGCATTTT.

The gene calls are TRBV2 and TRBJ2-7, with 8 bases fitting TRBD1. The length of the CDR3 is 16 residues. Germline V gives CDR1 SNHLY, CDR2 FYNNEI. Trimming at V came to 1 base and at J to 3 bases, leaving 8 bases not matched to a gene. CDR3 coding DNA: TGTGCCAGCAGTGAAGTCGACAGGGGAGAAGACTACGAGCAGTACTTC. It translates to CASSEVDRGEDYEQYF.

A few counts support this clone. The V call is TRBV25-1, the J call TRBJ2-7, with 8 bases fitting TRBD1. CDR1 is MGHDK, CDR2 SYGVNS, per germline. V shed 6 bases, J shed 4 bases, and the junction held 11 bases outside the gene matches. The CDR3 is made up of 15 amino acids. The CDR3 DNA is TGTGCCAGCAGCCAAGGGGGGACAGGTGAATACGAGCAGTACTTC. It codes for CASSQGGTGEYEQYF.

The gene calls are TRBV9 and TRBJ2-3, with D possibly TRBD1 on 6 matching bases. Germline assignment: CDR1 SGDLS and CDR2 YYNGEE. Trimming removed 3 bases at V and 6 bases at J, with 11 bases between. This CDR3 is 13 amino acids long. The CDR3 DNA reads as TGTGCCAGCAGCGCCACAGGGTCGGATACGCAGTATTTT. Amino acids: CASSATGSDTQYF.

This rearrangement joins TRBV7-2 to TRBJ1-1, with 7 bases identical to TRBD1. The germline CDR1 and CDR2 sequences are SGHTA and FQGNSA. CDR3 size: 13 residues. Trimming took 4 bases from V and 5 from J; bases not matched to a gene: 4. CDR3 coding DNA: TGTGCCAGCAGCTCAGGGGGTTGGACTGAAGCTTTCTTT. Its translation is CASSSGGWTEAFF.

This chain connects TRBV9 to TRBJ2-2, with D possibly TRBD2 on 6 matching bases. CDR1 is SGDLS, CDR2 YYNGEE, per germline. The CDR3 is made up of 14 amino acids. Trimming stripped 7 bases from V and 4 bases from J, with 14 bases between. The CDR3 loop reads CASRRGAGTGELFF. The CDR3 DNA reads as TGTGCCAGCCGGCGGGGCGCGGGCACCGGGGAGCTGTTTTTT.

This rearrangement joins TRBV7-2 to TRBJ2-7; TRBD2 matches at 9 bases. V gave up 4 bases and J gave up 3 bases; unmatched junction bases: 7. CDR3 length: 15 amino acids. Germline CDR1 reads SGHTA; CDR2 reads FQGNSA. The CDR3 DNA sequence: TGTGCCAGCAGCTACCTAGCGGGGTTCAGCTACGAGCAGTACTTC. The encoded protein is CASSYLAGFSYEQYF.

The chain has TRBV2 and TRBJ2-2, with D maybe TRBD1 (6 bases). V lost 8 bases and J lost 2, with 12 bases in between. The germline V gene has CDR1 SNHLY and CDR2 FYNNEI. The CDR3 runs to 14 residues. This chain's CDR3 is CASRRQANTGELFF. The CDR3 nucleotides are TGTGCCAGCCGACGACAGGCCAACACCGGGGAGCTGTTTTTT.